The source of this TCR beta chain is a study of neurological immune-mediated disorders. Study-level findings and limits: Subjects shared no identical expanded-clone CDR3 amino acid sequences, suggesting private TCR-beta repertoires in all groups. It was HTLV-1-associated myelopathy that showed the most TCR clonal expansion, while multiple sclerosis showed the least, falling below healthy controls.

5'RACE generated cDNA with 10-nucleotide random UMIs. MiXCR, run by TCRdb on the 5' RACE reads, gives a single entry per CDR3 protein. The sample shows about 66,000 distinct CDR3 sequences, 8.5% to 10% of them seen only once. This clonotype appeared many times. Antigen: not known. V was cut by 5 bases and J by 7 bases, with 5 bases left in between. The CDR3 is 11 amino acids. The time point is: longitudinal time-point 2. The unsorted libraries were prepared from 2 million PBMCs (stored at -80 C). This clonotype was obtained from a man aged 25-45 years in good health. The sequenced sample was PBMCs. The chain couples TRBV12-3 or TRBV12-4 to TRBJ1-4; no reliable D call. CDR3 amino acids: CASSISEKLFF. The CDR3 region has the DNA TGTGCCAGCAGTATCAGTGAAAAACTGTTTTTT.